Described below is a single T cell receptor beta chain sequence and its context. Its antigen is as yet unknown. Data came from immunoSEQ multiplex PCR; TCRdb stores just in-frame clones and leaves some out. Counted here are about 89,000 clones, about nine tenths occurring once; the ten biggest clones make up approximately 10%. This sample is drawn from a study of T cell responses to AZD1222 COVID-19 vaccine. Study observations and caveats: Only after the peak T cell response were repertoires sampled.

The length of the CDR3 is 15 residues. In germline, CDR1 is KGHSH, CDR2 LQKENI. Deletions cut 3 bases from V and 2 bases from J, with 13 bases between. The input for sequencing was peripheral blood, taken 28 days after the second AZD1222 dose. This sequence was found in an adult who received the AZD1222 COVID-19 vaccine. The J gene is TRBJ1-1, the V gene TRBV18; D possibly corresponds to TRBD1 (5 bases). Here the CDR3 DNA reads TGTGCCAGCTCACCCCTAGTCGACAGCAACACTGAAGCTTTCTTT. It translates to CASSPLVDSNTEAFF.